What follows is one TCR beta chain and its context. Its antigen is still unknown. This specimen comes from a study of shared clonotypes between healthy human individuals. Naive CD45RA+ and memory CD45RA-negative subsets were split from CD4+ cells. This CDR3 has 16 residues. CDR1 and CDR2 (germline): SGHTA, FQGNSA. Deletions cut 1 base from V and 1 base from J, with 8 bases between. Study results and limitations: Donor scarcity curtailed the genetic and exposure-history diversity represented herein.

The method was immunoSEQ multiplex PCR; TCRdb's version includes in-frame clones alone and lacks a portion of them. The sample records approximately 2.5 million clones, roughly 92% being singletons. The sequence was obtained from a man aged 18 to 29 in good health. Material for sequencing was naive CD4+ T cells sorted from blood. Subset in this sample: CD45RA+ positively selected. The V and J genes are TRBV7-2 and TRBJ2-6; weak D call: TRBD1 (6 bases). CDR3 amino acids: CASSLGTGSGANVLTF. CDR3 sequence (DNA): TGTGCCAGCAGCTTAGGAACAGGGTCTGGGGCCAACGTCCTGACTTTC.